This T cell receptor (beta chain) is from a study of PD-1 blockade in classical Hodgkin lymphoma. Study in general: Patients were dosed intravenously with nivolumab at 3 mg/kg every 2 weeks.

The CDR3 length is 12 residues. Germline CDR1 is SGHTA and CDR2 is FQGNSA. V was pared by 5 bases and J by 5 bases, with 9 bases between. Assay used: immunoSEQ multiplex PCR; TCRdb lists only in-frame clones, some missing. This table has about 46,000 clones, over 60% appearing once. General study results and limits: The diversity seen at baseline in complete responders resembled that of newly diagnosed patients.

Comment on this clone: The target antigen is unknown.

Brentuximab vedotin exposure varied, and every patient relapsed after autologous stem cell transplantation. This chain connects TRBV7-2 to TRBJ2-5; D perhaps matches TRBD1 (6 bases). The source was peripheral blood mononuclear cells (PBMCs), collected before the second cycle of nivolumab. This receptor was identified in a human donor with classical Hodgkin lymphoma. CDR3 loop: CASSPQGETQYF. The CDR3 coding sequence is TGTGCCAGCAGCCCCCAGGGGGAGACCCAGTACTTC.